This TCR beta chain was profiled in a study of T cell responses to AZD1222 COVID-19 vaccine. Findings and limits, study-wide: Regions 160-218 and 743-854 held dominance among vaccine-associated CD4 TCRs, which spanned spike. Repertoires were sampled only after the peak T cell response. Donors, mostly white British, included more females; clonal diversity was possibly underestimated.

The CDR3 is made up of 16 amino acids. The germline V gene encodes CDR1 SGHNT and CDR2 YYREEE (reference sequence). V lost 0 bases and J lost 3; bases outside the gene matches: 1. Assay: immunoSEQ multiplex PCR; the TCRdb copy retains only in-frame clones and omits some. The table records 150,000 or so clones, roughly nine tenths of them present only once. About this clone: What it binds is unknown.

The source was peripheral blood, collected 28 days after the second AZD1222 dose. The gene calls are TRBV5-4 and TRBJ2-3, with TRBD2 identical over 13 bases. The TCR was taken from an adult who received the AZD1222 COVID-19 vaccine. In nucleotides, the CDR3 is TGTGCCAGCAGCTTGGGACTAGCGGGGGGTACAGATACGCAGTATTTT. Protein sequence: CASSLGLAGGTDTQYF.